Sequencing of this T cell receptor (beta chain) was carried out in a study of blood T cell repertoires in COVID-19. Study background: Sites across the United States, Italy and Spain contributed samples from acute and convalescent COVID-19.

The germline CDR1 and CDR2 sequences are SGHDN and FVKESK. The CDR3 covers 13 residues. V was clipped by 2 bases and J by 7 bases, with 11 bases between them. Original analysis: Reference gene primer amplification gave nucleated cell count estimates. The method was immunoSEQ multiplex PCR; TCRdb's version includes in-frame clones alone and lacks a portion of them. Clonal size and the V and J genes are those of that table, whereas D and trimming came from the DNA. This table holds 15,000 to 18,000 clones, roughly 86% found once. This clone occurred a few times. The source is a man in his 60s with acute or convalescent COVID-19. The chain is built from TRBV14 and TRBJ1-2; D uncertain. The specimen sequenced was peripheral blood. For the CDR3, the DNA is TGTGCCAGCAGCCAAAGTTACACCAGTGGCTACACCTTC. Translating it yields CASSQSYTSGYTF.